What follows are 14 T cell receptor beta chains derived from one specimen sequenced in a study of T cell responses to AZD1222 COVID-19 vaccine. The method was immunoSEQ multiplex PCR; TCRdb's version includes in-frame clones alone and lacks a portion of them. The sample has about 76,000 clones, 70% to 80% seen once. The material sequenced was peripheral blood, taken 28 days after the second dose of the MenACWY control vaccine. These receptor sequences come from an adult who received the MenACWY meningococcal vaccine as a control.

The V gene is TRBV5-5, the J gene TRBJ2-7; perhaps TRBD2 as D (6 bases). Germline V gene data show CDR1 as SGHKS and CDR2 as YYEKEE (reference sequence). V dropped 4 bases and J dropped 3 bases, with 14 bases sitting between them. The CDR3 runs to 14 residues. The DNA of the CDR3 is TGTGCCAGCAGCCTCGGGGGTTTAGACTACGAGCAGTACTTC. It specifies CASSLGGLDYEQYF. Looking up the rest from reference TRBV5-5 and TRBJ2-7 gives the full variable domain: DAGVTQSPTHLIKTRGQQVTLRCSPISGHKSVSWYQQVLGQGPQFIFQYYEKEERGRGNFPDRFSARQFPNYSSELNVNALLLGDSALYLCASSLGGLDYEQYFGPGTRLTVT.

V is TRBV19 and J is TRBJ1-3; D is uncertain. The CDR3 totals 13 residues. V was shortened by 4 bases and J by 0 bases, with 4 bases between the two germline ends. CDR1 and CDR2 (germline): LNHDA, SQIVND (reference sequence). CDR3 sequence reads: CASSTFSGNTIYF. For the CDR3, the DNA is TGTGCCAGTAGTACATTCTCTGGAAACACCATATATTTT. Together with reference TRBV19 and TRBJ1-3, the CDR3 gives the full variable domain: DGGITQSPKYLFRKEGQNVTLSCEQNLNHDAMYWYRQDPGQGLRLIYYSQIVNDFQKGDIAEGYSVSREKKESFPLTVTSAQKNPTAFYLCASSTFSGNTIYFGEGSWLTVV.

This chain connects TRBV18 to TRBJ2-7, with 7 bases matching TRBD2. The CDR3 totals 15 residues. Germline-derived CDR1 and CDR2 are KGHSH and LQKENI. Losses at the gene ends were 0 bases for V and 7 bases for J; bases not matched to a gene: 9. The CDR3 sequence is CASSPPLGGTGEQYF. CDR3 in DNA: TGTGCCAGCTCACCACCCCTGGGGGGGACGGGAGAGCAGTACTTC.

Only a few counts were recorded for this clone. This chain uses TRBV5-4 with TRBJ2-7; tentatively, D is TRBD1 or TRBD2 (5 bases each). CDR1 is SGHNT, CDR2 YYREEE, per germline (reference sequence). The CDR3 loop spans 16 amino acids. The germline V and J ends were trimmed by 4 bases and 5 bases, with 22 bases remaining between them. The CDR3 reads CASSRDAGTLGDEQYF. CDR3 DNA: TGTGCCAGCAGCCGGGATGCAGGGACGCTCGGGGACGAGCAGTACTTC.

The V and J genes are TRBV5-1 and TRBJ1-1, with 9 bases fitting TRBD1. Germline V gene lookup returns CDR1 SGHRS and CDR2 YFSETQ. The CDR3 consists of 15 residues. V shed 4 bases, J shed 4 bases, and the junction held 8 bases outside the gene matches. CDR3 bases: TGCGCCAGCAGCCAACTGGGACAGGGAACCACTGAAGCTTTCTTT. Amino acid sequence: CASSQLGQGTTEAFF.

This clone occurred a few times. One end of the junction does not line up with germline, which may come from a read error. The chain combines TRBV11-2 with TRBJ1-4; unclear D gene. Looked up from germline, CDR1 is SGHAT and CDR2 is FQNNGV. This CDR3 region has 13 residues. CDR3: CASSRSPNGKLFF. In DNA, the CDR3 is TGTGCCAGCAGCCGTTCCCCCAATGGAAAACTGTTTTTT.

The rearrangement joins TRBV6-6 to TRBJ1-2; no definite D call. The CDR3 has 13 residues. CDR1 and CDR2 (germline): MNHNY, SVGAGI (reference sequence). The germline V and J ends were trimmed by 5 bases and 8 bases, with 15 bases remaining between them. Here the CDR3 reads CASSLSGLRGYTF. In nucleotides, the CDR3 is TGTGCCAGCAGTCTAAGCGGACTGAGGGGCTACACCTTC.

This chain uses TRBV12-3 or TRBV12-4 with TRBJ1-6; 8 bases align to TRBD1. This CDR3 region has 11 residues. V was clipped by 9 bases and J by 12 bases; unmatched bases: 4. The CDR3 DNA sequence: TGTGCCAGTTCCAGGGGGCAACCCCTCCACTTT. Translating it yields CASSRGQPLHF.

This sequence joins TRBV10-3 and TRBJ1-1; D unresolved. The V gene's germline CDR1 is ENHRY and CDR2 SYGVKD. The germline V and J ends were trimmed by 6 bases and 5 bases, with 19 bases remaining between them. This CDR3 is 15 amino acids long. The CDR3 loop reads CAIRMSSNGGTEAFF. The CDR3 DNA reads as TGTGCCATCAGGATGTCCTCGAACGGAGGGACTGAAGCTTTCTTT.

The rearrangement uses TRBV7-8 and TRBJ2-2; D not certain. The CDR3 consists of 13 residues. Looked up from germline, CDR1 is SGHVS and CDR2 is FQNEAQ. The ends were cut back, 5 bases at V and 4 bases at J, with 8 bases in the middle. CDR3 bases: TGTGCCAGCAGCCCGCTTGCCACCGGGGAGCTGTTTTTT. As protein: CASSPLATGELFF.

This clone was picked up one time. The chain employs TRBV5-6 and TRBJ2-7; D gene unclear. The CDR3 consists of 12 residues. Looked up from germline, CDR1 is SGHDT and CDR2 is YYEEEE. V lost 0 bases and J 3 bases, leaving 4 bases between the germline ends. This CDR3 reads CASSLGDYEQYF. As DNA, the CDR3 is TGTGCCAGCAGCTTGGGAGACTACGAGCAGTACTTC. The full variable domain, completed using reference TRBV5-6 and TRBJ2-7, is DAGVTQSPTHLIKTRGQQVTLRCSPKSGHDTVSWYQQALGQGPQFIFQYYEEEERQRGNFPDRFSGHQFPNYSSELNVNALLLGDSALYLCASSLGDYEQYFGPGTRLTVT.

The rearrangement joins TRBV19 to TRBJ2-3, with 7 bases that match TRBD1. V was pared by 8 bases and J by 2 bases, with 7 bases of the junction left unmatched. The CDR3 length is 14 residues. In germline, CDR1 is LNHDA, CDR2 SQIVND (reference sequence). The CDR3 region has the DNA TGTGCCAGTGCCCGGGACAGCCCCACAGATACGCAGTATTTT. Translating it yields CASARDSPTDTQYF.

The CDR3 DNA follows: TGCGCCAGCAGCCCTCTGGGGGACGGCTCAAGCGAGCAGTACTTC. Its translation: CASSPLGDGSSEQYF. This sequence joins TRBV5-1 and TRBJ2-7; D possibly uses TRBD1 or TRBD2 (5 bases each). Trimming took 4 bases from V and 6 from J, leaving 20 bases between them. Germline V gene sequence: CDR1 SGHRS, CDR2 YFSETQ. The CDR3 sequence is 15 residues long.

This chain links TRBV7-9 with TRBJ2-7; D perhaps matches TRBD1 (6 bases). Per germline, CDR1 SEHNR and CDR2 FQNEAQ (reference sequence). The CDR3 covers 14 residues. V lost 4 bases and J lost 5, with 15 bases in between. Here the CDR3 reads CASSSRTDFDEQYF. CDR3 DNA sequence: TGTGCCAGCAGCTCGAGGACAGATTTTGACGAGCAGTACTTC. Complete variable domain (other parts from reference TRBV7-9 and TRBJ2-7): DTGVSQNPRHKITKRGQNVTFRCDPISEHNRLYWYRQTLGQGPEFLTYFQNEAQLEKSRLLSDRFSAERPKGSFSTLEIQRTEQGDSAMYLCASSSRTDFDEQYFGPGTRLTVT.